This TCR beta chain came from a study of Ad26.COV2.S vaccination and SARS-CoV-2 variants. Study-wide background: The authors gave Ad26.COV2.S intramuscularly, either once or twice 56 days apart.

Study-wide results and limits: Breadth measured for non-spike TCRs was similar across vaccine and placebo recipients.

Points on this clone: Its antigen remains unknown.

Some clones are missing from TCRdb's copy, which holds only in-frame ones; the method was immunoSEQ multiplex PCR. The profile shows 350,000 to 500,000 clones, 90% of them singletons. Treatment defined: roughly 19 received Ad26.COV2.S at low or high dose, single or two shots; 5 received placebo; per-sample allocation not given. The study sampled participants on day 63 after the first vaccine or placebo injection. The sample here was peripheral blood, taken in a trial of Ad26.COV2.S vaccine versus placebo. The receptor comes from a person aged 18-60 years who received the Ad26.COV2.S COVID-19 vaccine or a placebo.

The CDR3 nucleotides are TGTGCCAGCAGCTTGGGGGCGGCTAATGAAAAACTGTTTTTT. It encodes CASSLGAANEKLFF. The chain uses TRBV11-1 and TRBJ1-4, with D perhaps TRBD1 (6 bases). Germline values: CDR1 SGHAT, CDR2 FQDESV (reference sequence). CDR3 length: 14 amino acids. The V end lost 3 bases, the J end lost 3 bases, and 8 bases lay between the germline ends.